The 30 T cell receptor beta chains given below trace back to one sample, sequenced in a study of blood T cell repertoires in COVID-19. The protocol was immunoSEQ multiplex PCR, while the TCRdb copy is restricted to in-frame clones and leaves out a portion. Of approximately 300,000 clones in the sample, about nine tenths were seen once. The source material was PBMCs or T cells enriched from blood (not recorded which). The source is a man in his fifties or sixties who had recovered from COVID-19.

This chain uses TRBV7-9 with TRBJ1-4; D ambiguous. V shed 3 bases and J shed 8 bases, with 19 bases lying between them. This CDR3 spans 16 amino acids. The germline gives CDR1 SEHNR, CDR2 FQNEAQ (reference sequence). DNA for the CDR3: TGTGCCAGCAGCTTCCCCCCGAAGAGCCACGAGGAAAAACTGTTTTTT. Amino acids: CASSFPPKSHEEKLFF.

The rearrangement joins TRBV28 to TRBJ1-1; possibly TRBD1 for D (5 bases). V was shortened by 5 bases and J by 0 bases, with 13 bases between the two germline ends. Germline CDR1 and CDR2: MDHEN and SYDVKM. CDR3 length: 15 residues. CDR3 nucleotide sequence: TGTGCCAGCAGTCCACCGCGGGGGATGAACACTGAAGCTTTCTTT. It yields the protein CASSPPRGMNTEAFF.

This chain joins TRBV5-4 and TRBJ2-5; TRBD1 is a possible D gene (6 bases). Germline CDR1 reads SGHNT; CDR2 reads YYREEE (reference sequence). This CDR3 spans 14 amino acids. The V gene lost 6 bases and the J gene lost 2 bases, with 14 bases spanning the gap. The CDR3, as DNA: TGTGCCAGCACCGATACAGGGAGTCAAGAGACCCAGTACTTC. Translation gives CASTDTGSQETQYF.

CDR3 amino acids: CASSLLPATNEKLFF. The CDR3 nucleotides are TGTGCCAGCAGTTTACTCCCTGCAACTAATGAAAAACTGTTTTTT. The chain combines TRBV28 with TRBJ1-4; D uncertain. V was trimmed by 2 bases and J by 0 bases, leaving 7 bases between them. CDR1 and CDR2 (germline): MDHEN, SYDVKM. CDR3 length equals 15 residues. The full variable domain, its missing parts supplied by reference TRBV28 and TRBJ1-4, is DVKVTQSSRYLVKRTGEKVFLECVQDMDHENMFWYRQDPGLGLRLIYFSYDVKMKEKGDIPEGYSVSREKKERFSLILESASTNQTSMYLCASSLLPATNEKLFFGSGTQLSVL.

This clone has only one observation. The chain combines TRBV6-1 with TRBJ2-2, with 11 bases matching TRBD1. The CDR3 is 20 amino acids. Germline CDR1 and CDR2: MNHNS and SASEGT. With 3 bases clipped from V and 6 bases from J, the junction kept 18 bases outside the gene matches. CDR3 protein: CASSDPLDRGHEIGAGELFF. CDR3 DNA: TGTGCCAGCAGTGACCCTCTGGACAGGGGGCATGAGATCGGGGCCGGGGAGCTGTTTTTT.

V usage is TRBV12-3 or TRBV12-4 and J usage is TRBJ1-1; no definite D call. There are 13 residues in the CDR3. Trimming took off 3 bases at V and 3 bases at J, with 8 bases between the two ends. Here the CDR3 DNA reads TGTGCCAGCAGTTTGGTTCGGGACACTGAAGCTTTCTTT. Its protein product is CASSLVRDTEAFF.

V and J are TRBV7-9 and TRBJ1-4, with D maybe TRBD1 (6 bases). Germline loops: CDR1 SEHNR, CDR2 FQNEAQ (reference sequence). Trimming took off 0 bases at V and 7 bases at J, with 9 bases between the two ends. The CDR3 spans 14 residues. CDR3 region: CASSLADSGEKLFF. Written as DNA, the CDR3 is TGTGCCAGCAGCTTAGCGGACAGCGGTGAAAAACTGTTTTTT.

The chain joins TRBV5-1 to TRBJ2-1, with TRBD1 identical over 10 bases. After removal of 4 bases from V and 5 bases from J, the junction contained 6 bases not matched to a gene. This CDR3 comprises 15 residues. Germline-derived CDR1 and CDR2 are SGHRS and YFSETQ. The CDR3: CASSAGQGYNNEQFF. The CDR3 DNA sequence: TGCGCCAGCAGCGCGGGACAGGGGTATAACAATGAGCAGTTCTTC. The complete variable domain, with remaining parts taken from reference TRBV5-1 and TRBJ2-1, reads KAGVTQTPRYLIKTRGQQVTLSCSPISGHRSVSWYQQTPGQGLQFLFEYFSETQRNKGNFPGRFSGRQFSNSRSEMNVSTLELGDSALYLCASSAGQGYNNEQFFGPGTRLTVL.

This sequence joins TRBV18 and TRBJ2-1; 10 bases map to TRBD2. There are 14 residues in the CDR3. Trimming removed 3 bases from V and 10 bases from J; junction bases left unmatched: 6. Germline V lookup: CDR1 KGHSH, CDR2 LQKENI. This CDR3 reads CASSPASGSWEQFF. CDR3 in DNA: TGTGCCAGCTCACCGGCTAGCGGGAGCTGGGAGCAGTTCTTC.

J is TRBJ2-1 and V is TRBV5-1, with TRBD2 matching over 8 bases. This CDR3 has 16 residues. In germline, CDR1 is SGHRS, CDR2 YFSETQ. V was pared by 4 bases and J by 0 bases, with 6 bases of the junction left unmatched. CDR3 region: CASSGTSGSSYNEQFF. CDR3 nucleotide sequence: TGCGCCAGCAGCGGTACTAGCGGTAGCTCCTACAATGAGCAGTTCTTC.

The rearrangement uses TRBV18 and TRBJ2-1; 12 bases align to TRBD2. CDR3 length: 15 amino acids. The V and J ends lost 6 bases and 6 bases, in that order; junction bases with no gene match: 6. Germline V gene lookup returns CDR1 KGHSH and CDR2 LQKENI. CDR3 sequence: CASSLAGGLGNEQFF. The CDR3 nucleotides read TGTGCCAGCTCCCTAGCGGGAGGGCTGGGCAATGAGCAGTTCTTC.

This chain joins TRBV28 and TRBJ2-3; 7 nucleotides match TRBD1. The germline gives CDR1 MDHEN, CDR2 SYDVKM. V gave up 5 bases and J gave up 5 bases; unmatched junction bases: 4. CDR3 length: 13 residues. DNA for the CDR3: TGTGCCAGCAGTACATACAGGGGAGATACGCAGTATTTT. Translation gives CASSTYRGDTQYF.

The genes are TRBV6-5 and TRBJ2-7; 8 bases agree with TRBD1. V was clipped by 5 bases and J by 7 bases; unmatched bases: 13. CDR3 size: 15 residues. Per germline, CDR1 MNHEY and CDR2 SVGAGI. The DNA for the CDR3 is TGTGCCAGCAGTAAATCCGGGACAGGCCCTTCTGAGCAGTACTTC. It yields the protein CASSKSGTGPSEQYF.

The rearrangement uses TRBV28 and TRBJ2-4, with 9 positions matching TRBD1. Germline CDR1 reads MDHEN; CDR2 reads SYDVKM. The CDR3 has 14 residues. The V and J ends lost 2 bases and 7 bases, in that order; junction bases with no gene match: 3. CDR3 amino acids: CASSLDGTGNIQYF. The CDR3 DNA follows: TGTGCCAGCAGTTTAGATGGGACAGGGAACATTCAGTACTTC.

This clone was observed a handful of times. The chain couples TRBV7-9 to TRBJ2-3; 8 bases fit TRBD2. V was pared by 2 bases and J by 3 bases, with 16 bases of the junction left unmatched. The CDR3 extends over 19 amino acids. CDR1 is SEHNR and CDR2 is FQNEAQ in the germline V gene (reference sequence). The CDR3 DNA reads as TGTGCCAGCAGCTTACGGAGTCTAGCGGGCCTTTTCGAAACAGATACGCAGTATTTT. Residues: CASSLRSLAGLFETDTQYF.

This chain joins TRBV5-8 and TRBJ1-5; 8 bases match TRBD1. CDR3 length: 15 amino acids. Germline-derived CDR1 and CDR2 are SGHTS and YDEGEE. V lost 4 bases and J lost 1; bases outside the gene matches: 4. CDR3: CASSGQGLSNQPQHF. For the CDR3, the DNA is TGTGCCAGCAGCGGACAGGGACTGAGCAATCAGCCCCAGCATTTT. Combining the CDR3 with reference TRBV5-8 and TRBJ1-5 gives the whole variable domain EAGVTQSPTHLIKTRGQQATLRCSPISGHTSVYWYQQALGLGLQFLLWYDEGEERNRGNFPPRFSGRQFPNYSSELNVNALELEDSALYLCASSGQGLSNQPQHFGDGTRLSIL.

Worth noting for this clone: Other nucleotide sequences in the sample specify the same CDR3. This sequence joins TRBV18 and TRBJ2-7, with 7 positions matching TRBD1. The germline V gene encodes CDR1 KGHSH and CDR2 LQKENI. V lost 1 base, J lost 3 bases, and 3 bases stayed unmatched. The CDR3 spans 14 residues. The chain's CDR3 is CASSPLQGSYEQYF. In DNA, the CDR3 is TGTGCCAGCTCACCACTACAGGGGAGCTACGAGCAGTACTTC.

The DNA for the CDR3 is TGTGCCATCCGATCGGACCTCGGGGAGACCGAGCAGTACTTC. Its protein product is CAIRSDLGETEQYF. The gene calls are TRBV27 and TRBJ2-7; tentatively, D is TRBD2 (5 bases). Per the germline V gene, CDR1 is MNHEY and CDR2 is SMNVEV (reference sequence). Trimming shortened V by 10 bases and J by 6 bases, and 22 bases separated the two germline ends. This CDR3 has 14 residues.

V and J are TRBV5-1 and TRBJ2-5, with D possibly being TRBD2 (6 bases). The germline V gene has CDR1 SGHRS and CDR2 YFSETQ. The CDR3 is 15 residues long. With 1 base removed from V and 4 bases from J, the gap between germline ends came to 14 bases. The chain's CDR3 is CASSLMGPEGETQYF. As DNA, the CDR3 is TGCGCCAGCAGCTTGATGGGTCCGGAGGGAGAGACCCAGTACTTC.

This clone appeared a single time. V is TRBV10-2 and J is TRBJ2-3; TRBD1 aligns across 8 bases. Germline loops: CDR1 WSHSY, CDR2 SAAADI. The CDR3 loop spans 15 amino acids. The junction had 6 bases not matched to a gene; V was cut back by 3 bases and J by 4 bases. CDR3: CASSDAHRGADTQYF. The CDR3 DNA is TGCGCCAGCAGTGACGCCCACAGGGGGGCAGATACGCAGTATTTT.

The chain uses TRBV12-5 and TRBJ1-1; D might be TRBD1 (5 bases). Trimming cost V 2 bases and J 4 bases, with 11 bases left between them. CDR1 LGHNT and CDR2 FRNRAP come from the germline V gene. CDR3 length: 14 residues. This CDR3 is CASGLTGRATEAFF. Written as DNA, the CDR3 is TGTGCTAGTGGTTTGACAGGCAGGGCCACTGAAGCTTTCTTT.

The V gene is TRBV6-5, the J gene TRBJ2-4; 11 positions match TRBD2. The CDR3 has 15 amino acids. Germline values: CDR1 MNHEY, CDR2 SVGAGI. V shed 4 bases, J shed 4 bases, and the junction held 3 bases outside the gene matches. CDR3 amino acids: CASSSGLAGKNIQYF. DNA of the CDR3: TGTGCCAGCAGTTCCGGACTAGCGGGTAAAAACATTCAGTACTTC.

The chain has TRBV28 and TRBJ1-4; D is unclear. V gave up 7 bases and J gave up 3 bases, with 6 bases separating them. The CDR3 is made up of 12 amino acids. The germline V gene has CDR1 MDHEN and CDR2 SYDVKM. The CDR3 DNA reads TGTGCCAGCAAGCGGGCTAATGAAAAACTGTTTTTT. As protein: CASKRANEKLFF. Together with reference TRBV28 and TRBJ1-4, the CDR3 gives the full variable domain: DVKVTQSSRYLVKRTGEKVFLECVQDMDHENMFWYRQDPGLGLRLIYFSYDVKMKEKGDIPEGYSVSREKKERFSLILESASTNQTSMYLCASKRANEKLFFGSGTQLSVL.

CDR3 sequence: CASSPGQGRSYEQYF. The CDR3 DNA reads TGTGCCAGCAGCCCAGGACAGGGGAGATCATACGAGCAGTACTTC. The V gene is TRBV2, the J gene TRBJ2-7; 9 nucleotides align to TRBD1. The J segment lost 4 bases and the V segment lost 6 bases, leaving 10 bases of the junction unmatched. This CDR3 contains 15 residues. Germline-derived CDR1 and CDR2 are SNHLY and FYNNEI.

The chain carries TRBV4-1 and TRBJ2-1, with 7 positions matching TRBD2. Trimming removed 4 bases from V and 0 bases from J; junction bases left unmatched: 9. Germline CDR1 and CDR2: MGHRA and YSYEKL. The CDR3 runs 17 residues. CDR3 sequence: CASSRTELANSYNEQFF. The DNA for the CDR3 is TGCGCCAGCAGCCGAACCGAACTAGCGAACTCCTACAATGAGCAGTTCTTC.

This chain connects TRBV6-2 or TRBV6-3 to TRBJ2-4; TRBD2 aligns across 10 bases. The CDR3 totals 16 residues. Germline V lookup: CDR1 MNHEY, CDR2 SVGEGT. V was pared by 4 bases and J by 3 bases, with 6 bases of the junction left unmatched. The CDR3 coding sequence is TGTGCCAGCAGTTCTAGCGGGAGAGGGGGCAAAAACATTCAGTACTTC. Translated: CASSSSGRGGKNIQYF.

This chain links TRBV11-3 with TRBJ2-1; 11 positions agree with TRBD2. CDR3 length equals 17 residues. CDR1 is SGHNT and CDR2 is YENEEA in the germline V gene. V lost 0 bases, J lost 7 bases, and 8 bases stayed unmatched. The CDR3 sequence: CASSLEELAGVENEQFF. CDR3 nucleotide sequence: TGTGCCAGCAGCTTAGAAGAACTAGCGGGAGTAGAAAATGAGCAGTTCTTC.

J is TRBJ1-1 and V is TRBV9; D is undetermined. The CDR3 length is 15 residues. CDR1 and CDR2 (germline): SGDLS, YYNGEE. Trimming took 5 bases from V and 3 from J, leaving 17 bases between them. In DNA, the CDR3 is TGTGCCAGCAGGGCAACGGACTTTCGGTACACTGAAGCTTTCTTT. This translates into CASRATDFRYTEAFF.

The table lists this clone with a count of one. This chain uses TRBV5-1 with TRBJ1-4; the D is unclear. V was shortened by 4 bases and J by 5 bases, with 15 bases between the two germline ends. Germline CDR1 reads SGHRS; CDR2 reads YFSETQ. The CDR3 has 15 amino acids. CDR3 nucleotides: TGCGCCAGCAGCCTCGTGGGGAGCCGCAATGAAAAACTGTTTTTT. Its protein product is CASSLVGSRNEKLFF.

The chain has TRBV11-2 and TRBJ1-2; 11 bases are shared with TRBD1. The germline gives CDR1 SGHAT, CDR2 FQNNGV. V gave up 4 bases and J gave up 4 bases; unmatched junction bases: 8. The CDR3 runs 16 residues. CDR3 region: CASSSPGQGVGYGYTF. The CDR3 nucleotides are TGTGCCAGCAGCTCGCCGGGACAGGGGGTGGGCTATGGCTACACCTTC. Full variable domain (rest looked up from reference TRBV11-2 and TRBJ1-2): EAGVAQSPRYKIIEKRQSVAFWCNPISGHATLYWYQQILGQGPKLLIQFQNNGVVDDSQLPKDRFSAERLKGVDSTLKIQPAKLEDSAVYLCASSSPGQGVGYGYTFGSGTRLTVV.